This T cell receptor (beta chain) was found in a study of T cell repertoires in cytomegalovirus infection. TCRdb passed the reads through MiXCR, listing each CDR3 protein once. Among 200,000 or so distinct CDR3 sequences, around 40% were seen once, and the ten largest hold 59%. Note on this clonotype: Its specificity is not known.

The CDR3 is 16 amino acids. CDR1 and CDR2 from the germline V gene are SQVTM and ANQGSEA. J gave up 5 bases and V 0 bases, and 9 bases lay outside the gene matches. The sequencing here drew on CD8+ T cells from cultured PBMCs, taken from culture after CMV antigen stimulation. The gene calls are TRBV29-1 and TRBJ2-3, with 9 bases that match TRBD1. This clonotype was obtained from a human donor in good health (CMV status not recorded). Some clones in this sample may be carry-over from other donors' samples. Here the CDR3 reads CSVEDGRDRVGDTQYF. The CDR3 coding sequence is TGCAGCGTTGAAGATGGCAGGGACAGGGTGGGAGATACGCAGTATTTT.